The 14 T cell receptor beta chains below were found in one sample sequenced in a study of T cell responses to AZD1222 COVID-19 vaccine (dated by TCRdb to the early 2020s). Libraries were prepared through the immunoSEQ multiplex PCR assay. The table comes from immuneACCESS by way of TCRdb, which keeps in-frame sequences with V and J called. Part of the clones is missing from these tables; in studies checked, under half for an unresolved V gene and the rest for unknown reasons. The sample table shows under 200,000 clones, and around nine tenths are seen once. The ten largest clonotypes hold about 3.5% of the sample. Taken with the paper, the label for time point translates to: about 28 days (+/-7) after the second vaccine dose. What this sample's treatment or condition label stands for: meningococcal conjugate vaccine given as trial control. The starting material was peripheral blood, obtained 28 days after the second dose of the MenACWY control vaccine. The receptors stem from an adult who received the MenACWY meningococcal vaccine as a control.

The V and J genes are TRBV24-1 and TRBJ2-5; TRBD2 might be the D (5 bases). The V end lost 5 bases, the J end lost 5 bases, and 8 bases lay between the germline ends. Looked up from germline, CDR1 is KGHDR and CDR2 is SFDVKD. This CDR3 contains 12 residues. CDR3 sequence reads: CATSGRSETQYF. DNA of the CDR3: TGTGCCACCAGTGGGAGGTCGGAGACCCAGTACTTC.

The rearrangement links TRBV19 to TRBJ1-1; 10 nucleotides align to TRBD1. With 8 bases clipped from V and 4 bases from J, the junction kept 7 bases outside the gene matches. The germline V gene has CDR1 LNHDA and CDR2 SQIVND (reference sequence). The CDR3 contains 14 residues. CDR3 in DNA: TGTGCCAGTCGCGACAGGGGGCAAACCACTGAAGCTTTCTTT. It yields the protein CASRDRGQTTEAFF.

The chain combines TRBV9 with TRBJ1-4; a weak D match, TRBD1 (5 bases). The CDR3 runs to 16 residues. Germline values: CDR1 SGDLS, CDR2 YYNGEE. Trimming pared 0 bases from V and 5 bases from J, leaving 14 bases between. CDR3 nucleotide sequence: TGTGCCAGCAGCGTAGGTGACAGCCTAAGAAATGAAAAACTGTTTTTT. Translation: CASSVGDSLRNEKLFF.

The chain joins TRBV4-1 to TRBJ1-1, with no clear D. Trimming pared 1 base from V and 2 bases from J, leaving 11 bases between. This CDR3 is built from 15 residues. Germline assignment: CDR1 MGHRA and CDR2 YSYEKL. The DNA of the CDR3 is TGCGCCAGCAGCCAAGGGAGACAAGAAAACACTGAAGCTTTCTTT. Translation: CASSQGRQENTEAFF.

The V call is TRBV7-8, the J call TRBJ1-2; TRBD1 is a possible D gene (5 bases). This CDR3 comprises 13 residues. Germline loops: CDR1 SGHVS, CDR2 FQNEAQ. Trimming shortened V by 5 bases and J by 8 bases, and 15 bases separated the two germline ends. The CDR3: CASSPGQLGGYTF. CDR3 DNA: TGTGCCAGCAGCCCGGGGCAGCTCGGGGGCTACACCTTC. The variable domain in full, completed from reference TRBV7-8 and TRBJ1-2, reads GAGVSQSPRYKVAKRGQDVALRCDPISGHVSLFWYQQALGQGPEFLTYFQNEAQLDKSGLPSDRFFAERPEGSVSTLKIQRTQQEDSAVYLCASSPGQLGGYTFGSGTRLTVV.

Here the CDR3 reads CASSRVAGMGEQYF. The CDR3 DNA reads TGTGCCAGCAGTCGAGTAGCGGGGATGGGGGAGCAGTACTTC. The rearrangement joins TRBV6-5 to TRBJ2-7; 8 bases line up with TRBD2. This CDR3 comprises 14 residues. Germline V CDR1 and CDR2: MNHEY, SVGAGI. J was trimmed by 7 bases and V by 5 bases; bases with no gene match: 10.

The V gene is TRBV13, the J gene TRBJ1-1; no definite D call. Germline CDR1 is PRHDT and CDR2 is FYEKMQ (reference sequence). V was cut by 2 bases and J by 1 base, with 20 bases left in between. This CDR3 region has 18 residues. This chain's CDR3 is CASSLLNGPTLRNTEAFF. The CDR3 nucleotides are TGTGCCAGCAGCTTACTTAACGGACCGACCTTACGGAACACTGAAGCTTTCTTT.

The chain carries TRBV30 and TRBJ1-2; D is uncertain. Per the germline V gene, CDR1 is GTSNPN and CDR2 is SVGIG (reference sequence). The CDR3 loop spans 11 amino acids. V was cut by 3 bases and J by 4 bases, with 6 bases left in between. CDR3 sequence reads: CAWSDIYGYTF. The CDR3 DNA sequence: TGTGCCTGGAGCGACATCTATGGCTACACCTTC.

This clone has a single count. CDR3 in DNA: TGTGCCACCAGTGATCCTTCAGCCGGGAGCTCCTACGAGCAGTACTTC. Encoded protein: CATSDPSAGSSYEQYF. The chain couples TRBV24-1 to TRBJ2-7, with a weak D call TRBD2 (6 bases). With 3 bases removed from V and 0 bases from J, the gap between germline ends came to 14 bases. The CDR3 is 16 residues long. Germline lookup yields CDR1 KGHDR and CDR2 SFDVKD.

The chain employs TRBV6-5 and TRBJ2-7; 11 bases align to TRBD2. Per the germline V gene, CDR1 is MNHEY and CDR2 is SVGAGI. CDR3 length: 13 amino acids. Unmatched junction bases numbered 6, after V lost 7 bases and J lost 7 bases. This CDR3 reads CASTPSGRREQYF. The DNA for the CDR3 is TGTGCCAGCACCCCTAGCGGGAGGAGGGAGCAGTACTTC.

The V and J genes are TRBV7-8 and TRBJ2-1; D possibly matches TRBD1 or TRBD2 (5 bases each). Germline CDR1 SGHVS, CDR2 FQNEAQ. Deletions cut 1 base from V and 5 bases from J, with 12 bases between. The length of the CDR3 is 15 residues. The CDR3 loop is CASSLGETVDNEQFF. DNA for the CDR3: TGTGCCAGCAGCTTAGGGGAGACAGTCGACAATGAGCAGTTCTTC.

The chain has TRBV7-2 and TRBJ2-7; D is undetermined. CDR1 is SGHTA, CDR2 FQGNSA, per germline. The CDR3 contains 15 residues. V was cut by 4 bases and J by 6 bases, with 19 bases left in between. CDR3 residues: CASSSIGRVGAEQYF. The CDR3 coding sequence is TGTGCCAGCAGCTCAATAGGTAGAGTCGGAGCCGAGCAGTACTTC.

The rearrangement uses TRBV7-8 and TRBJ1-2; D is unresolved. The length of the CDR3 is 15 residues. Germline CDR1 and CDR2: SGHVS and FQNEAQ. The germline V and J ends were trimmed by 1 base and 4 bases, with 13 bases remaining between them. The CDR3 reads CASSLVGSTTYGYTF. As DNA, the CDR3 is TGTGCCAGCAGCTTAGTAGGATCTACTACCTATGGCTACACCTTC.

This clone has only a few counts. This sample includes further DNA sequences coding for the same CDR3. The chain uses TRBV19 and TRBJ1-2; D might be TRBD1 (5 bases). Germline values: CDR1 LNHDA, CDR2 SQIVND (reference sequence). The CDR3 is 13 residues long. Trimming cost V 6 bases and J 5 bases, with 13 bases left between them. The CDR3 DNA reads as TGTGCCAGTAGCCGGACGGGGACGTATGGCTACACCTTC. This gives the protein CASSRTGTYGYTF.